These 9 T cell receptor beta chains were all obtained from the same sample, sequenced in a study of T cell repertoires in cytomegalovirus infection. One entry per CDR3 protein results from TCRdb running MiXCR on the reads. The sample shows some 170,000 distinct CDR3 sequences, about a sixth of them seen only once. Input material: CD8+ T cells from PBMCs. Every receptor here comes from a human donor in good health (CMV status not recorded). Some clones in this sample may be carry-over from other donors' samples.

This clonotype was counted at least ten times. The chain carries TRBV7-6 and TRBJ2-5; no clear D. Germline-derived CDR1 and CDR2 are SGHVS and FNYEAQ. This CDR3 has 14 residues. The V gene lost 5 bases and the J gene lost 5 bases, with 15 bases spanning the gap. The CDR3 bases are TGTGCCAGCAGCCCCCCAACGGGTGCGGAGACCCAGTACTTC. Translating gives CASSPPTGAETQYF.

In its sample, this clonotype was seen a few times. V gene TRBV7-1 combines with J gene TRBJ1-1; D might be TRBD1 (5 bases). TRBV7-1 is an open reading frame, and its role is uncertain. The V gene lost 10 bases and the J gene lost 4 bases, with 10 bases spanning the gap. There are 11 residues in the CDR3. The CDR3 coding sequence is TGTGCCACCAGGGAGAGCACTGAAGCTTTCTTT. As protein: CATRESTEAFF.

Only a few counts were recorded for this clonotype. The chain combines TRBV7-9 with TRBJ2-7, with 9 nucleotides matching TRBD1. V was pared by 4 bases and J by 1 base, with 8 bases of the junction left unmatched. From germline, CDR1 is SEHNR and CDR2 FQNEAQ (reference sequence). This CDR3 region has 16 residues. CDR3 sequence: CASSSSEGQGSYEQYF. The CDR3 nucleotides read TGTGCCAGCAGCTCTAGCGAGGGACAGGGATCCTACGAGCAGTACTTC.

V gene TRBV2 combines with J gene TRBJ1-1; 8 positions match TRBD1. The CDR3 extends over 11 amino acids. V was pared by 8 bases and J by 9 bases, with 5 bases of the junction left unmatched. CDR1 is SNHLY, CDR2 FYNNEI, per germline. The CDR3 bases are TGTGCCAGCGGACAGGGTATTCAAGCTTTCTTT. Translating it yields CASGQGIQAFF. The entire variable domain, with the rest obtained from reference TRBV2 and TRBJ1-1, is as follows: EPEVTQTPSHQVTQMGQEVILRCVPISNHLYFYWYRQILGQKVEFLVSFYNNEISEKSEIFDDQFSVERPDGSNFTLKIRSTKLEDSAMYFCASGQGIQAFFGQGTRLTVV.

The sample holds a few counts of this clonotype. V gene TRBV7-9 combines with J gene TRBJ1-1, with D perhaps TRBD1 (5 bases). CDR1 is SEHNR, CDR2 FQNEAQ, per germline (reference sequence). V lost 5 bases to trimming and J lost 6 bases, with 13 bases between them. The CDR3 consists of 13 residues. The CDR3 reads CASSPPGTPEAFF. The CDR3 bases are TGTGCCAGCAGCCCCCCCGGGACCCCTGAAGCTTTCTTT.

This clonotype was seen more than once but under ten times. The rearrangement links TRBV10-2 to TRBJ1-2; possible D gene TRBD1, 5 bases. With 2 bases removed from V and 1 base from J, the gap between germline ends came to 11 bases. The CDR3 runs to 15 residues. Germline CDR1 reads WSHSY; CDR2 reads SAAADI. The CDR3 DNA follows: TGCGCCAGCAGTGAGCCCGACAGAGTTAACTATGGCTACACCTTC. As protein: CASSEPDRVNYGYTF.

This clonotype was found a few times. The V call is TRBV29-1, the J call TRBJ2-2; a possible D gene is TRBD1 (6 bases). CDR3 length: 13 residues. Germline loops: CDR1 SQVTM, CDR2 ANQGSEA. V lost 7 bases to trimming and J lost 1 base, with 10 bases between them. In nucleotides, the CDR3 is TGCAGCGCCACGGACAGGAACACCGGGGAGCTGTTTTTT. Amino acids: CSATDRNTGELFF.

The chain recombines TRBV7-9 with TRBJ1-1; D ambiguous. The germline V gene has CDR1 SEHNR and CDR2 FQNEAQ (reference sequence). V was clipped by 5 bases and J by 3 bases, with 19 bases between them. This CDR3 comprises 16 residues. This CDR3 reads CASSPLYEPIYTEAFF. As DNA, the CDR3 is TGTGCCAGCAGCCCTCTGTACGAGCCGATTTACACTGAAGCTTTCTTT.

This chain joins TRBV10-3 and TRBJ2-3, with TRBD1 identical over 9 bases. There are 12 residues in the CDR3. The V gene end was trimmed by 10 bases and the J gene end by 4 bases; junction bases not matched to a gene: 3. From germline, CDR1 is ENHRY and CDR2 SYGVKD. CDR3 protein: CATRQGADTQYF. The CDR3, as DNA: TGTGCCACCCGACAGGGGGCAGATACGCAGTATTTT.